This T cell receptor (beta chain) was identified during a study of cytomegalovirus exposure and HLA in healthy donors (dated by TCRdb to about 2017). Broadly, across the study: The approximately 710 repertoires of the first cohort and the 110 or so validation repertoires were produced on the same platform, according to a later analysis. The study was designed to test whether signatures of past pathogen exposure could be identified by cataloging public T cell receptors. Besides the first cohort of approximately 710 subjects, a separate validation cohort made up of 120 different subjects was used. To predict cytomegalovirus infection status, the study combined high-throughput TCR immunosequencing, statistical association of individual TCRs with disease status, and machine learning. Beyond this particular receptor, the publication reports: According to the authors, the approach could potentially be generalized to other disease states and immunological phenotypes. Most TCR sequences were observed very rarely across donors, whereas some public TCRs were present in many individuals. A later analysis had no HLA typing for the validation cohort, so co-occurrence there was scored across all 130 or so repertoires. The classifier was reported to diagnose cytomegalovirus status with high specificity and sensitivity in both the original and validation cohorts. Of the cluster scores, approximately 94% were above 0 in a later analysis, which found that TCRs clustered in the first cohort also tended to co-occur in the 130 or so validation repertoires. A total of 150 to 200 TCR beta chains were listed by the study as associated with cytomegalovirus. In vitro tests confirmed that a few of the cytomegalovirus-associated TCR beta chains recognize cytomegalovirus antigens.

Donors formed part of the validation cohort, which comprised 120 subjects and was distinct from the first cohort of under 850 subjects. Per the germline V gene, SNHLY is the CDR1 and FYNNEI is the CDR2. For this chain, trimming is 6 bases at the V end and 0 bases at the J end, and the number of junction bases without a gene match is 9. The CDR3 starts with the cysteine, ends with the phenylalanine, and has 19 residues. Only CDR3 DNA is held: 57 bases, read in frame from base 1. In the case of this clone: No antigen is known for it. One base away there is no much larger clone; base qualities are not given.

Libraries were prepared through the immunoSEQ multiplex PCR assay. The study's processing was this. A statistical classification framework was developed to diagnose cytomegalovirus status using the catalog of TCR beta chain sequences. TCRdb mirrors the immuneACCESS table, restricted to in-frame sequences. Some clones are absent from its copies; in checked studies, under half trace to an unresolved V gene, and the reason for the others is unknown. V, J and clone size were drawn from that table, and D and trimming were deduced from the DNA. In this sample the table shows about 140,000 clones, approximately 89% of which occur a single time. The leading ten clones occupy under 0.8% of the sample.

The rearranged segments are TRBV2 and TRBJ2-3; 16 of the junction bases match TRBD2. Sequencing was performed on PBMCs. The sequence derives from a young man in good health and CMV-seronegative. Here is the DNA: TGTGCCAGCAGGGGAGCCGGGACTAGCGGGAGGGCCAGCACAGATACGCAGTATTTT. Its protein reads: CASRGAGTSGRASTDTQYF.